The rows below give T cell receptor beta chains drawn from one sample of a study of blood T cell repertoires in COVID-19. The repertoire was sequenced with immunoSEQ multiplex PCR; TCRdb's copy has only in-frame clones and lacks some. The repertoire holds roughly 120,000 clones, about nine tenths seen once, with roughly 8% in the top ten. Sequencing was done on a sample of peripheral blood. These receptors all come from a human donor in a cohort sampled during active COVID-19. Both conserved end residues are part of each CDR3. Fields, in order: CDR3 DNA, CDR3 protein, V gene, clone size, J gene, D gene, CDR3 length. D genes are given only for firm matches. Not all rows give a size; the values are once, few, many and, for expanded clones, a class.

DNA: TGCAGTGCTAGTGATCTAGCGGGAGTTATCCACGAGCAGTACTTC
CDR3: CSASDLAGVIHEQYF
V: TRBV20-1
size: .
J: TRBJ2-7
D: TRBD2
length: 15

DNA: TGTGCCACCCACCTAGGTCCCACAGGGGATGCTTTCTTT
CDR3: CATHLGPTGDAFF
V: TRBV12-3/TRBV12-4
size: .
J: TRBJ1-1
D: TRBD1
length: 13

DNA: TGTGCCAGCAACCGTGGAGGGGCAGATACGCAGTATTTT
CDR3: CASNRGGADTQYF
V: TRBV2
size: .
J: TRBJ2-3
D: .
length: 13

DNA: TGTGCCAGCAGTCTACAAGGGACTAGCGGGACATACGAGCAGTACTTC
CDR3: CASSLQGTSGTYEQYF
V: TRBV27
size: .
J: TRBJ2-7
D: TRBD2
length: 16

DNA: TGTGCCAGCAGCTCGGGACTAGCGGAGGGTGGGAAGTTCTTC
CDR3: CASSSGLAEGGKFF
V: TRBV11-2
size: .
J: TRBJ2-1
D: TRBD2
length: 14

DNA: TGTGCCAGCAGCTTTATTCAGGGAGGACGCCAAGAGACCCAGTACTTC
CDR3: CASSFIQGGRQETQYF
V: TRBV7-9
size: .
J: TRBJ2-5
D: .
length: 16

DNA: TGTGCCAGCAGCCAAGAGGCTAGCGGGAGGGCCACAGATACGCAGTATTTT
CDR3: CASSQEASGRATDTQYF
V: TRBV3-1/TRBV3-2
size: once
J: TRBJ2-3
D: TRBD2
length: 17

DNA: TGTGCCACTTCGGGACAGCTGACTAATGAAAAACTGTTTTTT
CDR3: CATSGQLTNEKLFF
V: TRBV10-3
size: .
J: TRBJ1-4
D: TRBD1
length: 14

DNA: TGTGCCAGCAGTCCCGGGGCGGGGGGGTACAATGAGCAGTTCTTC
CDR3: CASSPGAGGYNEQFF
V: TRBV6-4
size: .
J: TRBJ2-1
D: TRBD2
length: 15

DNA: TGTGCCAGCAGTGTCCAGCGGGAGGGCCCGCAGTATTTT
CDR3: CASSVQREGPQYF
V: TRBV2
size: .
J: TRBJ2-3
D: TRBD2
length: 13

DNA: TGTGCCAGCAGCCAAGATCTGGCGGGAGTTGGAGAGCAGTTCTTC
CDR3: CASSQDLAGVGEQFF
V: TRBV14
size: .
J: TRBJ2-1
D: TRBD2
length: 15

DNA: TGTGCCAGCAGTACCCGGGATGAGCAGTTCTTC
CDR3: CASSTRDEQFF
V: TRBV12-3/TRBV12-4
size: .
J: TRBJ2-1
D: .
length: 11

DNA: TGTGCCAGCAGCGGCCTTTACAGTCAGCCCCAGCATTTT
CDR3: CASSGLYSQPQHF
V: TRBV12-3/TRBV12-4
size: .
J: TRBJ1-5
D: .
length: 13

DNA: TGCGCCAGCAGCTTAGAGGGGGCGACTGAAGCTTTCTTT
CDR3: CASSLEGATEAFF
V: TRBV5-1
size: .
J: TRBJ1-1
D: TRBD1
length: 13

DNA: TGTGCCAGCAGCTTGGACAGCTTGATGAAGACCCAGTACTTC
CDR3: CASSLDSLMKTQYF
V: TRBV5-4
size: .
J: TRBJ2-5
D: .
length: 14

DNA: TGTGCCAGCAGCCAAGAGCGGGGACAGCGAAGCTATAATTCACCCCTCCACTTT
CDR3: CASSQERGQRSYNSPLHF
V: TRBV3-1/TRBV3-2
size: .
J: TRBJ1-6
D: TRBD1
length: 18

DNA: TGTGCCAGCACCTCTAACCGGGTGGGACAGGGTAATGAAAAACTGTTTTTT
CDR3: CASTSNRVGQGNEKLFF
V: TRBV7-8
size: few
J: TRBJ1-4
D: TRBD1
length: 17

DNA: TGTGCCAGCGAGAGCAGGGACTCGAACACCGGGGAGCTGTTTTTT
CDR3: CASESRDSNTGELFF
V: TRBV5-5
size: .
J: TRBJ2-2
D: .
length: 15

DNA: TGTGCCACCAGCAGAGAGTCTAGCGGGTACAATGAGCAGTTCTTC
CDR3: CATSRESSGYNEQFF
V: TRBV15
size: .
J: TRBJ2-1
D: TRBD2
length: 15

DNA: TGCGCCAGCAGCTTGGCAGGGGGAGCGAAGGATTCACCCCTCCACTTT
CDR3: CASSLAGGAKDSPLHF
V: TRBV5-1
size: .
J: TRBJ1-6
D: TRBD1
length: 16

DNA: TGTGCCAGCATCTCGGACGGGGGCTATGGCTACACCTTC
CDR3: CASISDGGYGYTF
V: TRBV2
size: .
J: TRBJ1-2
D: .
length: 13

DNA: TGTGCCAGCAGCTATACTAGCGTTAGGGAGACCCAGTACTTC
CDR3: CASSYTSVRETQYF
V: TRBV11-2
size: .
J: TRBJ2-5
D: TRBD2
length: 14

DNA: TGTGCCAGCAGCCAAGGAAGCAGGGGGCGTGAGACCCAGTACTTC
CDR3: CASSQGSRGRETQYF
V: TRBV3-1/TRBV3-2
size: .
J: TRBJ2-5
D: TRBD1
length: 15

DNA: TGTGCCAGTAGTATCGCCCTCGGGACAAAGACTGAAGCTTTCTTT
CDR3: CASSIALGTKTEAFF
V: TRBV19
size: .
J: TRBJ1-1
D: .
length: 15